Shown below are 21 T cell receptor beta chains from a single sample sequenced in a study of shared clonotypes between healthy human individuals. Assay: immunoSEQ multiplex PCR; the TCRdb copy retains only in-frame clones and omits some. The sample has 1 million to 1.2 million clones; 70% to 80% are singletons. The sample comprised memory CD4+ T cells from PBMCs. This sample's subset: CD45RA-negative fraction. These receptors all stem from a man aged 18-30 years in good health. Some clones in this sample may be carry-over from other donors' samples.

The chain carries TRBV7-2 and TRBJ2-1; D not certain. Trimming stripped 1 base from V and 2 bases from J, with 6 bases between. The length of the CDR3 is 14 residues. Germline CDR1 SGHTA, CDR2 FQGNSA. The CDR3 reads CASSLDAAYNEQFF. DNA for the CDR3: TGTGCCAGCAGCTTAGATGCAGCCTACAATGAGCAGTTCTTC.

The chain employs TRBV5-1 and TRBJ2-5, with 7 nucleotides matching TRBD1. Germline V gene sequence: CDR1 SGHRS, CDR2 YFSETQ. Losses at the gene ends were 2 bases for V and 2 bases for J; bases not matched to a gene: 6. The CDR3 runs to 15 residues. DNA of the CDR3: TGCGCCAGCAGCTTAAGGACAGGAACACAAGAGACCCAGTACTTC. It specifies CASSLRTGTQETQYF. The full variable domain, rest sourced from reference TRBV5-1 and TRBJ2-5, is KAGVTQTPRYLIKTRGQQVTLSCSPISGHRSVSWYQQTPGQGLQFLFEYFSETQRNKGNFPGRFSGRQFSNSRSEMNVSTLELGDSALYLCASSLRTGTQETQYFGPGTRLLVL.

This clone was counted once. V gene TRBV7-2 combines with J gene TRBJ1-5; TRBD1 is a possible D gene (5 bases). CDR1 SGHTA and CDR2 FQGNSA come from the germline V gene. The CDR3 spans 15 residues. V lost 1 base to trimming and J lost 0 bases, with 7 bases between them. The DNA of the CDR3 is TGTGCCAGCAGCTTAGTACAGGATAGCAATCAGCCCCAGCATTTT. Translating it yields CASSLVQDSNQPQHF.

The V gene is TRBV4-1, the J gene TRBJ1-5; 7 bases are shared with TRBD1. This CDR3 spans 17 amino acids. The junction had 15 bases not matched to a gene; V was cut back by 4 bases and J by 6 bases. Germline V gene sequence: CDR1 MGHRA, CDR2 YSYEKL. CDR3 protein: CASSPGGGRGSGQPQHF. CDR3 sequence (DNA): TGCGCCAGCAGCCCCGGAGGGGGCAGGGGGTCCGGTCAGCCCCAGCATTTT.

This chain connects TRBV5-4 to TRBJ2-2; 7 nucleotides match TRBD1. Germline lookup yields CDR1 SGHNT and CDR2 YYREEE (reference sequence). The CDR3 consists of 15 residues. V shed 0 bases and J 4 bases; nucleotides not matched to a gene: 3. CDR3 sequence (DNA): TGTGCCAGCAGCTTGGACAGGGGTGGCACCGGGGAGCTGTTTTTT. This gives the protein CASSLDRGGTGELFF.

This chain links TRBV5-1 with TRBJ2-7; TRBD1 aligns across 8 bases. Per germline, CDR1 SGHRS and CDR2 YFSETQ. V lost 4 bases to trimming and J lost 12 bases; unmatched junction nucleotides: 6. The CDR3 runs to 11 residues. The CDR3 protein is CASSTDRVRYF. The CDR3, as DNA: TGCGCCAGCAGCACGGACAGGGTAAGGTACTTC.

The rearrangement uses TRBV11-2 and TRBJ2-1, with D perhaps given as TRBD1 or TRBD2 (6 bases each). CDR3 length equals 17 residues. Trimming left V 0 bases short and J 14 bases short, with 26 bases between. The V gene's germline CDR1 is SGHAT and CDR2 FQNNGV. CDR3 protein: CASSLDQEGGQPQTEFF. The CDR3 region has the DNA TGTGCCAGCAGCTTAGATCAGGAGGGGGGCCAGCCGCAGACGGAGTTCTTC.

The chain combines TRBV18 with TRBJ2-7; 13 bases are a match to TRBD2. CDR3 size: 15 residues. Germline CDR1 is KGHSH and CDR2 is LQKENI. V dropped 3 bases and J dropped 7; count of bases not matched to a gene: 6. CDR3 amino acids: CASSPGLAGAEEQYF. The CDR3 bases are TGTGCCAGCTCACCCGGACTAGCGGGAGCGGAAGAGCAGTACTTC.

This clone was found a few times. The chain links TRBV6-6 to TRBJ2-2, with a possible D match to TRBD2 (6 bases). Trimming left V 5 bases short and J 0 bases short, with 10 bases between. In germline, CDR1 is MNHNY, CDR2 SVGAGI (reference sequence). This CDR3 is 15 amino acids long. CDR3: CASSRDSANTGELFF. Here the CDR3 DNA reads TGTGCCAGCAGTCGGGACTCCGCGAACACCGGGGAGCTGTTTTTT.

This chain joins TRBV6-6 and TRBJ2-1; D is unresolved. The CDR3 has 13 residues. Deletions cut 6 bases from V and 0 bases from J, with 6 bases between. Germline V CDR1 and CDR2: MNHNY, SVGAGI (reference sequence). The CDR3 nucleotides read TGTGCCAGCAGCCGAGACTCCTACAATGAGCAGTTCTTC. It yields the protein CASSRDSYNEQFF.

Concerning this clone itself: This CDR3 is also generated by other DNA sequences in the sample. The CDR3 DNA reads as TGTGCCAGCAGCGTTGCGGGAGTTATCTACAATGAGCAGTTCTTC. Protein product: CASSVAGVIYNEQFF. The rearrangement joins TRBV9 to TRBJ2-1, with TRBD2 identical over 7 bases. V gave up 2 bases and J gave up 3 bases; unmatched junction bases: 5. Germline CDR1 and CDR2: SGDLS and YYNGEE. CDR3 length: 15 amino acids.

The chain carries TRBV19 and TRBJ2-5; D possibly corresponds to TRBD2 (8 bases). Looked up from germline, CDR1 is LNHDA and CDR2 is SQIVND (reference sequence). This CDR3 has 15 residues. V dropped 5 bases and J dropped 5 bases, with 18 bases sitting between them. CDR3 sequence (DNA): TGTGCCAGTAGTGGAACGGGAGGGGGCGCCGAGACCCAGTACTTC. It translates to CASSGTGGGAETQYF.

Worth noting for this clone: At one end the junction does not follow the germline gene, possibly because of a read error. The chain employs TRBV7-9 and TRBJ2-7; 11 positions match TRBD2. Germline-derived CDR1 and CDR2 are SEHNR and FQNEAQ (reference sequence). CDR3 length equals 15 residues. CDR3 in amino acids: CASSFLAGGSSEQYF. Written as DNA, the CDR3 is TGTGCCAGCAGCTTCCTAGCGGGAGGATCCTCCGAGCAGTACTTC.

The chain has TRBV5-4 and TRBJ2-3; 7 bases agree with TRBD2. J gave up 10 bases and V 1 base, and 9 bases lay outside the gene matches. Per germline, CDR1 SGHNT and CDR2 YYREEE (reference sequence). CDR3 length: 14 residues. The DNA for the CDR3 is TGTGCCAGCAGCTTGTGGAACCGGGACTACCCGCAGTATTTT. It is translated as CASSLWNRDYPQYF. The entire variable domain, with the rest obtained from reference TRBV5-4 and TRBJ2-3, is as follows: ETGVTQSPTHLIKTRGQQVTLRCSSQSGHNTVSWYQQALGQGPQFIFQYYREEENGRGNFPPRFSGLQFPNYSSELNVNALELDDSALYLCASSLWNRDYPQYFGPGTRLTVL.

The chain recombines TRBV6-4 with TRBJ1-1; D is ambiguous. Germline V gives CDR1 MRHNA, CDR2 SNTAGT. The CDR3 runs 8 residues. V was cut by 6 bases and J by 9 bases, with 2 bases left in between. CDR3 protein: CASSKAFF. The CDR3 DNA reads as TGTGCCAGCAGCAAAGCTTTCTTT.

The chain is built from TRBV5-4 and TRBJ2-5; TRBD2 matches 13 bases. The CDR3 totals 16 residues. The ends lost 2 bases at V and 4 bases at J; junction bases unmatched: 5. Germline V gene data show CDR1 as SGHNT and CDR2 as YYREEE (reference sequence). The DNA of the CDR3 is TGTGCCAGCAGCTTTCGAACTAGCGGGAGGGTAGAGACCCAGTACTTC. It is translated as CASSFRTSGRVETQYF.

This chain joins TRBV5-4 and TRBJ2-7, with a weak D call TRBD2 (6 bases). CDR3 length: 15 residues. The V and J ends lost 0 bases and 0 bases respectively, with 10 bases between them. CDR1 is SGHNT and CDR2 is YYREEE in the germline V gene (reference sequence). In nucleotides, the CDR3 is TGTGCCAGCAGCTTGGCGGCGCGGGGCTCCTACGAGCAGTACTTC. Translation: CASSLAARGSYEQYF.

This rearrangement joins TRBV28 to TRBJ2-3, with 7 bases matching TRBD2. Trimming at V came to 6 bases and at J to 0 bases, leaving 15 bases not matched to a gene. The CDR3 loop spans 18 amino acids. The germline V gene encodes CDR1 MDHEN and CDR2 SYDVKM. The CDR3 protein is CASRGTRGERNSTDTQYF. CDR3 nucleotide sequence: TGTGCCAGCAGAGGTACCCGGGGGGAGAGAAACAGCACAGATACGCAGTATTTT.

CDR3 coding DNA: TGTGCCAGCAGTGTCAGAGAGAACACTGAAGCTTTCTTT. The encoded protein is CASSVRENTEAFF. The chain has TRBV6-1 and TRBJ1-1, with D unclear. V shed 4 bases and J shed 1 base, with 7 bases lying between them. Germline V gene data show CDR1 as MNHNS and CDR2 as SASEGT. The CDR3 has 13 amino acids.

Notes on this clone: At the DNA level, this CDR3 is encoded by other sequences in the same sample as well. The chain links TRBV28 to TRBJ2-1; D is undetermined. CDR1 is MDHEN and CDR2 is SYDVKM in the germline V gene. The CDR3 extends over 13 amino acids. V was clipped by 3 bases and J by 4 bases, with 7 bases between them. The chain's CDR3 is CASSLVGYNEQFF. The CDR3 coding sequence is TGTGCCAGCAGTTTGGTCGGATACAATGAGCAGTTCTTC.

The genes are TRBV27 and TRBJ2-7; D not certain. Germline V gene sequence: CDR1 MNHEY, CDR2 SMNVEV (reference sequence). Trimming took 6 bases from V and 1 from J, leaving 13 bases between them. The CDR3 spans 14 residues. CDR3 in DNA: TGTGCCAGCAGCCCCCTAACCAGTTCCTACGAGCAGTACTTC. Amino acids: CASSPLTSSYEQYF.